This TCR beta chain was sequenced for a study of blood T cell repertoires in COVID-19. Original processing methods: Reference gene primer amplification gave estimated nucleated cell counts. Here immunoSEQ multiplex PCR was the method, and the copy in TCRdb shows in-frame clones only, minus some. D and trimming were read from the DNA, whereas the V and J calls and clone size are those reported in that table. The table records around 130,000 clones, 84% of them present only once. The CDR3 consists of 16 residues. Trimming removed 7 bases from V and 4 bases from J, with 19 bases in between. Germline CDR1 and CDR2: KGHDR and SFDVKD.

What was sequenced was PBMCs or T cells enriched from blood (not recorded which). The rearrangement links TRBV24-1 to TRBJ2-1; D possibly corresponds to TRBD2 (6 bases). The TCR originated in a woman in her forties or fifties with acute COVID-19. This CDR3 is CATRSTRLAPYNEQFF. The DNA of the CDR3 is TGTGCCACCAGAAGCACGCGGCTAGCGCCATACAATGAGCAGTTCTTC.